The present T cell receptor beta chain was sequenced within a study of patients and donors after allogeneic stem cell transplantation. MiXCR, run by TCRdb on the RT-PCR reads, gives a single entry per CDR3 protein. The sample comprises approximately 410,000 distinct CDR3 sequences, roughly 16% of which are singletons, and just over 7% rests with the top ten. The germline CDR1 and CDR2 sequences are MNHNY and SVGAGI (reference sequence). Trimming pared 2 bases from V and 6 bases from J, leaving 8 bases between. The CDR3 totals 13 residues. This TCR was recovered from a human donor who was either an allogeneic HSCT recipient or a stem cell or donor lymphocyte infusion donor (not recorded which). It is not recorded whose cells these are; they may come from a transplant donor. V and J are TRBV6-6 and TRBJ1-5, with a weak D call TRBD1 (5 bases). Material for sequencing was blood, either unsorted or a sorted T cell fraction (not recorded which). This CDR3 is CASSYPGGQPQHF. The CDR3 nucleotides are TGTGCCAGCAGTTACCCGGGGGGTCAGCCCCAGCATTTT.